The text below deals with one T cell receptor beta chain. Antigen specificity is unknown. The PCR used 60 Vbeta and 13 Jbeta primers. Repertoires were generated with immunoSEQ multiplex PCR, while TCRdb's copy carries only in-frame clones and drops some. The sample table includes approximately 58,000 clones. This sample was taken from a study of cytomegalovirus exposure and HLA in healthy donors. General study results and limits: High specificity and sensitivity for cytomegalovirus status were reported for the classifier. Specificity of a few CMV-associated chains for CMV antigens was verified in vitro.

This TCR came from a man aged 18 to 29 in good health and CMV-seropositive. Sequencing used PBMCs.

CDR3 residues: CASSLGGSSYNEQFF. The CDR3 DNA follows: TGCGCCAGCAGCTTAGGCGGGTCCTCCTACAATGAGCAGTTCTTC. This chain links TRBV5-1 with TRBJ2-1, with D perhaps TRBD2 (5 bases). Looked up from germline, CDR1 is SGHRS and CDR2 is YFSETQ. This CDR3 is 15 amino acids long. The V gene lost 2 bases and the J gene lost 0 bases, with 9 bases spanning the gap.